This TCR beta chain was identified during a study of T cell responses to AZD1222 COVID-19 vaccine. Study findings and constraints: No repertoire was sampled before or during the peak T cell response, only after it. With dominance at 160-218 and 743-854, vaccine-associated CD4 TCRs spanned spike. Per reports, nearly half of all spike-specific TCRs target regions that are unmutated in variants. Only a handful of AZD1222 recipients tested seropositive at baseline.

Generated by immunoSEQ multiplex PCR, the TCRdb table keeps only in-frame clones and is missing some. The sample carries tens of thousands of clones, over 65% recorded once. A remark on this clone: Its antigen is unknown.

The junction had 15 bases not matched to a gene; V was cut back by 4 bases and J by 0 bases. This CDR3 has 18 residues. The germline V gene encodes CDR1 LNHNV and CDR2 YYDKDF (reference sequence). The sequence was collected from an adult in good health. Specimen: peripheral blood, collected on day 0 of AZD1222 vaccination. The chain recombines TRBV15 with TRBJ2-7, with 7 bases lining up with TRBD1. CDR3 sequence (DNA): TGTGCCACCAGCAAAGAGGGGGCGACGGAGTTCGGCTCCTACGAGCAGTACTTC. Its translation: CATSKEGATEFGSYEQYF. The variable domain in full, completed from reference TRBV15 and TRBJ2-7, reads DAMVIQNPRYQVTQFGKPVTLSCSQTLNHNVMYWYQQKSSQAPKLLFHYYDKDFNNEADTPDNFQSRRPNTSFCFLDIRSPGLGDTAMYLCATSKEGATEFGSYEQYFGPGTRLTVT.